There are a few counts of the clone carrying this T cell receptor beta chain. The record originates from a study of T-cell reconstitution after alpha-beta-depleted transplantation in children. This CDR3 region has 18 residues. Trimming took 0 bases from V and 0 from J; bases not matched to a gene: 6. The germline V gene has CDR1 SGHAT and CDR2 FQDESV (reference sequence). Unique molecular identifiers were used in preparing the TCRbeta library. TCRdb re-called the PCR reads with MiXCR, one entry per CDR3 protein. In the table there are approximately 400,000 distinct CDR3 sequences, 11% of which are singletons.

This receptor was taken from a human donor who donated a stem cell graft to a child with acute myeloid leukemia. The V call is TRBV11-1, the J call TRBJ2-1; 9 bases fit TRBD2. The sample consisted of PBMCs from the stem cell graft donor, taken from the stem cell graft. In nucleotides, the CDR3 is TGTGCCAGCAGCTTAGCGGGGACTAGCTACCTCTCCTACAATGAGCAGTTCTTC. Residues: CASSLAGTSYLSYNEQFF. The whole variable domain, remainder taken from reference TRBV11-1 and TRBJ2-1, is EAEVAQSPRYKITEKSQAVAFWCDPISGHATLYWYRQILGQGPELLVQFQDESVVDDSQLPKDRFSAERLKGVDSTLKIQPAELGDSAMYLCASSLAGTSYLSYNEQFFGPGTRLTVL.